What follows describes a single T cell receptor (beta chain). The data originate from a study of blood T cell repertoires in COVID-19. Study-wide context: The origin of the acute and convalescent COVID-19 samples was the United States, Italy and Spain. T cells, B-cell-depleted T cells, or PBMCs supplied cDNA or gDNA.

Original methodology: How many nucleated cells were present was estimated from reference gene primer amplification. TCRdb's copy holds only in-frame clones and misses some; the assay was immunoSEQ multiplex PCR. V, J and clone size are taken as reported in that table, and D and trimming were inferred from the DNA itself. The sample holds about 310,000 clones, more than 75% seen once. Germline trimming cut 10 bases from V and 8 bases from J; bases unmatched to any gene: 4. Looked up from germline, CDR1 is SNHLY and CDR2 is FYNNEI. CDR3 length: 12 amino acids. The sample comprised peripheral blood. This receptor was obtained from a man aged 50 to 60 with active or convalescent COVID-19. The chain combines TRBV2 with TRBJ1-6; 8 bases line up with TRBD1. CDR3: CATVGQDSPLHF. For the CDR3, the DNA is TGTGCCACCGTGGGACAGGATTCACCCCTCCACTTT.